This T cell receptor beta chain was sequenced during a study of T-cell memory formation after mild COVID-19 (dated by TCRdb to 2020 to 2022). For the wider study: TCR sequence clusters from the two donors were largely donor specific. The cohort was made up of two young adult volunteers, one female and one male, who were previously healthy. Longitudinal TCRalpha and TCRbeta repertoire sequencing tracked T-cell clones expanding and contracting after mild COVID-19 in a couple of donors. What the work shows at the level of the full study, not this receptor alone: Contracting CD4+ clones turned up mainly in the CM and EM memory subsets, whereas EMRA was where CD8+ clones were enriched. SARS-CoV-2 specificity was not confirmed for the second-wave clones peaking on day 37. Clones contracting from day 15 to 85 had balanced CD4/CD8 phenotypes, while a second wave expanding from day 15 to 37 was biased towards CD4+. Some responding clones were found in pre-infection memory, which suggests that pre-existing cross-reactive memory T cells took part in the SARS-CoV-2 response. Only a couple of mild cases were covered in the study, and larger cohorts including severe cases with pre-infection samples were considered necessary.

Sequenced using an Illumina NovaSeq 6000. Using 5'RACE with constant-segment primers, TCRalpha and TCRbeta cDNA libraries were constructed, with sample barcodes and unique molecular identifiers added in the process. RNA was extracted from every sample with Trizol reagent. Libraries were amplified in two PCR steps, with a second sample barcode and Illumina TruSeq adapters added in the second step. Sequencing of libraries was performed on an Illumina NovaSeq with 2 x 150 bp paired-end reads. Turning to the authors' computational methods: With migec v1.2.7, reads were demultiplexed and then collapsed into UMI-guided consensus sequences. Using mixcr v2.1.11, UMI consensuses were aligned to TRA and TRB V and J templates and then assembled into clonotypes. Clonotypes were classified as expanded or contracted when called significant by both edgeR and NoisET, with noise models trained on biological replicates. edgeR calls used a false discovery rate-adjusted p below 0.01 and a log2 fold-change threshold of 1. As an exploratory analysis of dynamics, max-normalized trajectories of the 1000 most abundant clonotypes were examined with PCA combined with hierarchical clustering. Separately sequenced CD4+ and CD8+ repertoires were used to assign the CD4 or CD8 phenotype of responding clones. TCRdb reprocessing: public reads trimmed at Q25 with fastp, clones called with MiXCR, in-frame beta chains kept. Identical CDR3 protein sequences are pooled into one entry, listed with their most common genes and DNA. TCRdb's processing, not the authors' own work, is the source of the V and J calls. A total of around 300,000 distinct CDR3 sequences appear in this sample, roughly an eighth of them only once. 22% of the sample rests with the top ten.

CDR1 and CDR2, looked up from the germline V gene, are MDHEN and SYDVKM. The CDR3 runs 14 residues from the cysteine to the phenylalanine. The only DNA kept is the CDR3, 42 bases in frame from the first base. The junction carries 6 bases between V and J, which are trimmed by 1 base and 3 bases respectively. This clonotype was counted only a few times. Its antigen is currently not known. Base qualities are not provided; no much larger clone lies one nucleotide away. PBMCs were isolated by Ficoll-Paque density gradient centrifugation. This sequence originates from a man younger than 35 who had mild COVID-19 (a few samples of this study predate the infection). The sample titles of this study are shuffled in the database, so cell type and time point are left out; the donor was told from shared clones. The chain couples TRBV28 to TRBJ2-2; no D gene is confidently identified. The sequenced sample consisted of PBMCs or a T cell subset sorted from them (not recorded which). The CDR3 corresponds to CASSLFSYTGELFF. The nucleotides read TGTGCCAGCAGTTTATTTTCTTACACCGGGGAGCTGTTTTTT.